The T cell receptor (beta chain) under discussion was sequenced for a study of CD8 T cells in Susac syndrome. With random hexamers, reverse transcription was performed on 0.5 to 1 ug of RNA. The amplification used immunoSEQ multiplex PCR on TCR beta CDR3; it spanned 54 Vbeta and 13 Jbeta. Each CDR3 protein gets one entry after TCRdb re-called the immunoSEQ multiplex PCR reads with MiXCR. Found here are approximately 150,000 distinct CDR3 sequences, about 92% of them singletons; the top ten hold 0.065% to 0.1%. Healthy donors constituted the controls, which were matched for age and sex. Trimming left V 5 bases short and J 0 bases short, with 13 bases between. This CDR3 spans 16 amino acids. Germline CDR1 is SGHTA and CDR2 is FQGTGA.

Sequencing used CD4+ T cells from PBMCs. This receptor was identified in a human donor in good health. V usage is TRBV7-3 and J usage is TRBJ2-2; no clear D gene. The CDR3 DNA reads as TGTGCCAGCAGCGGACGGGTGAACGCGAACACCGGGGAGCTGTTTTTT. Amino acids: CASSGRVNANTGELFF.